This T cell receptor beta chain emerged from a study of T cell responses to AZD1222 COVID-19 vaccine. Across the study: Pooled samples include second doses given at about 4 or 12 weeks. Study-wide results and caveats: Breadth and depth of Spike-specific TCRs rose after two AZD1222 doses. Donors were chiefly white British, with a greater number of females, and clonal diversity was perhaps underestimated. Baseline seropositivity occurred in only a handful of AZD1222 recipients.

The table came from immunoSEQ multiplex PCR; TCRdb's copy has only in-frame clones and leaves some out. The sample contains roughly 130,000 clones, more than 70% of which appear only once. A note on this clone: What it binds is unknown.

CDR1 is MDHEN and CDR2 is SYDVKM in the germline V gene. V lost 6 bases and J lost 7, with 18 bases in between. There are 15 residues in the CDR3. Sequences were derived from peripheral blood, sampled on day 0 of AZD1222 vaccination. The chain employs TRBV28 and TRBJ1-4, with D perhaps matching TRBD1 (6 bases). The origin of this receptor is an adult in good health. CDR3 nucleotide sequence: TGTGCCAGCAGACCCGGAGGGGGTGGGGTTGAAAAACTGTTTTTT. It yields the protein CASRPGGGGVEKLFF. Filled out from reference TRBV28 and TRBJ1-4, the complete variable domain reads DVKVTQSSRYLVKRTGEKVFLECVQDMDHENMFWYRQDPGLGLRLIYFSYDVKMKEKGDIPEGYSVSREKKERFSLILESASTNQTSMYLCASRPGGGGVEKLFFGSGTQLSVL.